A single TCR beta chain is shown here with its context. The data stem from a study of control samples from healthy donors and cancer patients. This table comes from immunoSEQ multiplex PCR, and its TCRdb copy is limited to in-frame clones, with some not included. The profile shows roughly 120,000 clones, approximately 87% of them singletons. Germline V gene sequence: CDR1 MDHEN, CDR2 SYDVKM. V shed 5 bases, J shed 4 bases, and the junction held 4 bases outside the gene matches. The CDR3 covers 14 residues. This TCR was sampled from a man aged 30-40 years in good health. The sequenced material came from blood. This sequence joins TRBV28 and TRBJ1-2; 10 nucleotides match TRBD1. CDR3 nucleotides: TGTGCCAGCAGTCGGGACAGGGGAGGCTATGGCTACACCTTC. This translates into CASSRDRGGYGYTF.